The rows below give T cell receptor beta chains drawn from one sample of a study of beta chain features in type 1 diabetes. Profiling relied on immunoSEQ multiplex PCR, and the TCRdb table lists in-frame clones only, not all of them. In the table there are under 250,000 clones, approximately 10% of which are singletons. Input material: central memory CD4+ T cells from blood. The receptors shown here come from a man younger than 35 in good health. CDR3s include the opening cysteine and the closing phenylalanine or tryptophan. The D gene is left open where the match is weak. Size tells how often a clone was seen (once, few, many) or the class of an expanded clone, and some rows leave it out.

len	v_gene	d_gene	j_gene	abundance	CDR3aa	CDR3nt
14	TRBV30	TRBD2	TRBJ2-5	NA	CAWSVGRAEETQYF	TGTGCCTGGAGTGTCGGGAGGGCCGAAGAGACCCAGTACTTC
12	TRBV30	NA	TRBJ1-3	NA	CAWGVSGNTIYF	TGTGCCTGGGGGGTCTCTGGAAACACCATATATTTT
15	TRBV7-9	TRBD1	TRBJ2-7	few	CASRRTGGPGYEQYF	TGTGCCAGCAGGCGCACAGGGGGGCCAGGGTACGAGCAGTACTTC
14	TRBV18	NA	TRBJ1-1	NA	CASSHAGTNTEAFF	TGTGCCAGCTCACACGCCGGGACAAACACTGAAGCTTTCTTT
15	TRBV5-4	TRBD1	TRBJ2-6	once	CASSFDRAGANVLTF	TGTGCCAGCAGTTTTGACAGGGCTGGGGCCAACGTCCTGACTTTC
14	TRBV5-1	NA	TRBJ2-1	NA	CASTRGGGYNEQFF	TGCGCCAGCACCCGCGGAGGGGGCTACAATGAGCAGTTCTTC
12	TRBV7-2	NA	TRBJ2-5	many	CASSAGQETQYF	TGTGCCAGCAGCGCAGGCCAAGAGACCCAGTACTTC
14	TRBV18	TRBD2	TRBJ2-7	few	CASSPLAGGSEQYF	TGTGCCAGCTCACCCTTAGCGGGAGGAAGCGAGCAGTACTTC
13	TRBV6-5	TRBD2	TRBJ2-7	few	CASSSTSKDEQYF	TGTGCCAGCAGTTCGACTAGCAAGGACGAGCAGTACTTC
12	TRBV19	TRBD1	TRBJ1-2	few	CAGQGGVYGYTF	TGTGCCGGACAGGGAGGGGTGTATGGCTACACCTTC
17	TRBV2	TRBD2	TRBJ2-5	few	CASSETAGGPLQETQYF	TGTGCCAGCAGTGAAACAGCGGGAGGGCCTTTGCAAGAGACCCAGTACTTC
17	TRBV28	NA	TRBJ1-5	few	CASSPLGGGLNNQPQHF	TGTGCCAGCAGTCCCCTTGGGGGGGGCTTGAACAATCAGCCCCAGCATTTT
16	TRBV29-1	NA	TRBJ2-7	few	CSVGALSGLSSYEQYF	TGCAGCGTTGGGGCCCTTAGCGGCCTCAGCTCCTACGAGCAGTACTTC
16	TRBV9	TRBD2	TRBJ2-5	NA	CASSVGTSGRAETQYF	TGTGCCAGCAGCGTAGGAACTAGCGGGAGGGCAGAGACCCAGTACTTC
13	TRBV7-8	NA	TRBJ1-1	NA	CASSLAGYTEAFF	TGTGCCAGCAGCTTAGCAGGGTACACTGAAGCTTTCTTT
15	TRBV7-8	TRBD1	TRBJ2-5	NA	CASSFIQGGGETQYF	TGTGCCAGCAGCTTTATACAGGGGGGAGGAGAGACCCAGTACTTC
14	TRBV7-2	TRBD2	TRBJ2-3	few	CASSLAWTSGEEYF	TGTGCCAGCAGCTTAGCCTGGACTAGCGGGGAGGAGTATTTT
16	TRBV7-2	NA	TRBJ2-1	NA	CASSLARSRTGNEQFF	TGTGCCAGCAGCTTAGCGCGCTCGAGAACCGGCAATGAGCAGTTCTTC
15	TRBV2	NA	TRBJ2-3	many	CASSENPGVTDTQYF	TGTGCCAGCAGTGAAAACCCGGGAGTCACAGATACGCAGTATTTT
13	TRBV29-1	NA	TRBJ1-1	NA	CSVEVDSGVISFF	TGCAGCGTTGAAGTAGATTCAGGGGTTATATCTTTCTTT
15	TRBV28	NA	TRBJ2-5	NA	CASSLTQRVPRTQYF	TGTGCCAGCAGCCTGACGCAGAGGGTACCGCGGACCCAGTACTTC
15	TRBV5-4	TRBD1	TRBJ1-1	NA	CASSRADRGNTEAFF	TGTGCCAGCAGCCGAGCCGACAGGGGAAACACTGAAGCTTTCTTT
13	TRBV27	NA	TRBJ2-7	few	CASRHRADYEQYF	TGTGCCAGCAGGCACAGGGCAGATTACGAGCAGTACTTC
12	TRBV28	NA	TRBJ1-2	NA	CASSWRNYGYTF	TGTGCCAGCAGTTGGCGGAACTATGGCTACACCTTC
15	TRBV15	NA	TRBJ2-3	NA	CATSTTTVSTDTQYF	TGTGCCACCAGCACAACGACAGTCAGCACAGATACGCAGTATTTT
14	TRBV4-2	NA	TRBJ2-3	NA	CASSQEWDTDTQYF	TGTGCCAGCAGCCAAGAGTGGGACACAGATACGCAGTATTTT
16	TRBV28	TRBD2	TRBJ2-4	few	CASSFSAGGAKNIQYF	TGTGCCAGCAGTTTCTCGGCGGGAGGGGCCAAAAACATTCAGTACTTC
16	TRBV29-1	NA	TRBJ2-7	few	CSVEVRSGPVTYEQYF	TGCAGCGTTGAAGTTCGGAGCGGACCAGTAACCTACGAGCAGTACTTC
13	TRBV15	NA	TRBJ2-7	NA	CATSRDPEGEQYF	TGTGCCACCAGCAGAGACCCGGAAGGGGAGCAGTACTTC
18	TRBV4-1	TRBD2	TRBJ2-3	NA	CASSQDRLAGEGRDTQYF	TGCGCCAGCAGCCAAGATCGTCTAGCGGGAGAGGGTCGAGATACGCAGTATTTT
14	TRBV5-1	NA	TRBJ1-2	NA	CASSPGDGTYGYTF	TGCGCCAGCAGCCCCGGAGACGGCACCTATGGCTACACCTTC
15	TRBV12-5	NA	TRBJ2-7	few	CASDLLASSSYEQYF	TGTGCTAGTGATCTATTAGCCTCGAGCTCCTACGAGCAGTACTTC
17	TRBV18	TRBD1	TRBJ2-6	many	CASSPQTGGSGANVLTF	TGTGCCAGCTCACCACAGACAGGGGGCTCTGGGGCCAACGTCCTGACTTTC
17	TRBV4-2	NA	TRBJ2-2	many	CASSQMRAWGNTGELFF	TGTGCCAGCAGCCAAATGAGGGCATGGGGGAACACCGGGGAGCTGTTTTTT
13	TRBV5-5	NA	TRBJ2-7	many	CASRHRSLYEQYF	TGTGCCAGCAGGCATAGATCCCTCTACGAGCAGTACTTC
13	TRBV28	NA	TRBJ2-3	NA	CASSLTGSYTQYF	TGTGCCAGCAGTTTGACGGGATCATATACGCAGTATTTT
17	TRBV5-6	TRBD2	TRBJ2-1	NA	CASSIRTSGAFDNEQFF	TGTGCCAGCAGCATTAGGACTAGCGGGGCCTTTGACAATGAGCAGTTCTTC
14	TRBV29-1	TRBD2	TRBJ2-5	NA	CSATTSGVQETQYF	TGCAGCGCAACTACTAGCGGAGTGCAAGAGACCCAGTACTTC
14	TRBV5-4	NA	TRBJ2-7	NA	CASSREGTPSEQYF	TGTGCCAGTAGTCGGGAAGGGACCCCCTCCGAGCAGTACTTC
15	TRBV6-6	TRBD2	TRBJ2-7	NA	CASSYSAGGSYEQYF	TGTGCCAGCAGTTACTCAGCGGGAGGGTCCTACGAGCAGTACTTC
13	TRBV6-5	NA	TRBJ2-3	few	CASLDRSTDTQYF	TGTGCCAGCCTTGATCGGTCCACAGATACGCAGTATTTT
11	TRBV19	NA	TRBJ2-7	NA	CASSWWSEQYF	TGTGCCAGTAGTTGGTGGAGCGAGCAGTACTTC